The 2 T cell receptor beta chains below were found in one sample sequenced in a study of cytomegalovirus exposure and HLA in healthy donors. The PCR ran on 60 Vbeta and 13 Jbeta primers. TCRdb's table, derived via immunoSEQ multiplex PCR, lists solely in-frame clones and lacks some. This table holds about 160,000 clones, roughly 79% found once. The sample was PBMCs. The receptors come from a woman aged 45-65 years in good health and CMV-seronegative.

Regarding this clone: Additional DNA sequences in this sample encode the identical CDR3. V gene TRBV9 combines with J gene TRBJ1-3; D is ambiguous. Germline V CDR1 and CDR2: SGDLS, YYNGEE. The CDR3 is 16 residues long. Trimming shortened V by 2 bases and J by 4 bases, and 16 bases separated the two germline ends. In DNA form, the CDR3 reads TGTGCCAGCAGCGTCCGCGGCGATTCGTCCGGAAACACCATATATTTT. As protein: CASSVRGDSSGNTIYF.

This chain connects TRBV28 to TRBJ1-1; TRBD1 agrees at 9 bases. CDR3 length equals 16 residues. V was pared by 5 bases and J by 8 bases, with 15 bases of the junction left unmatched. Germline V gene data show CDR1 as MDHEN and CDR2 as SYDVKM. The CDR3 here is CASSRPSTGGVGEAFF. CDR3 sequence (DNA): TGTGCCAGCAGTAGACCATCGACAGGGGGGGTTGGGGAAGCTTTCTTT.